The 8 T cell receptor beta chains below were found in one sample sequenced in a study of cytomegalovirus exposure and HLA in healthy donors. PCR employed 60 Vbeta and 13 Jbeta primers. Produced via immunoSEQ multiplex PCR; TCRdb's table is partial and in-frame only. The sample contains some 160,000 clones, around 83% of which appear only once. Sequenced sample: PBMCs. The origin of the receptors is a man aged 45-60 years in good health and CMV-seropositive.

The CDR3 bases are TGTGCCAGCAGCTTGGCGGGACAGCACAATGAGCAGTTCTTC. Translating gives CASSLAGQHNEQFF. This chain connects TRBV5-4 to TRBJ2-1; 7 bases are shared with TRBD1. From germline, CDR1 is SGHNT and CDR2 YYREEE (reference sequence). This CDR3 has 14 residues. With 0 bases clipped from V and 5 bases from J, the junction kept 2 bases outside the gene matches. The whole variable domain, remainder taken from reference TRBV5-4 and TRBJ2-1, is ETGVTQSPTHLIKTRGQQVTLRCSSQSGHNTVSWYQQALGQGPQFIFQYYREEENGRGNFPPRFSGLQFPNYSSELNVNALELDDSALYLCASSLAGQHNEQFFGPGTRLTVL.

Here the CDR3 reads CASSPRQGFLTDTQYF. CDR3 nucleotide sequence: TGTGCCAGCAGCCCGCGACAGGGATTTCTCACAGATACGCAGTATTTT. The chain employs TRBV9 and TRBJ2-3, with 7 bases fitting TRBD1. This CDR3 is 16 amino acids long. V lost 4 bases to trimming and J lost 2 bases; unmatched junction nucleotides: 10. Germline V gene data show CDR1 as SGDLS and CDR2 as YYNGEE.

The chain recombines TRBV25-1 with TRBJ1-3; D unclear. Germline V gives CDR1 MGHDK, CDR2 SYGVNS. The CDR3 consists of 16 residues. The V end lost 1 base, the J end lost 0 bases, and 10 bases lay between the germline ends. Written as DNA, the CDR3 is TGTGCCAGCAGTGAATTGGCAGGAAGCTCTGGAAACACCATATATTTT. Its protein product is CASSELAGSSGNTIYF.

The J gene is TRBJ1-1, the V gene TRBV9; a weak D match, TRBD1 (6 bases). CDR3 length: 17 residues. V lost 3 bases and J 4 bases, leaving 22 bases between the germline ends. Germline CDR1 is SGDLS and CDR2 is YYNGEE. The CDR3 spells CASSAMDPRGRGTEAFF. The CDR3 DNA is TGTGCCAGCAGCGCGATGGATCCTAGGGGCAGGGGCACTGAAGCTTTCTTT.

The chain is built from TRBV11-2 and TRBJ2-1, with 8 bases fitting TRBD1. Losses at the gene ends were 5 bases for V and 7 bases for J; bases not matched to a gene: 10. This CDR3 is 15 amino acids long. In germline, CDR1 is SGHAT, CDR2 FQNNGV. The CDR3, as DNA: TGTGCCAGCAGCCGCGGACAGGGCTCGGGTAATGAGCAGTTCTTC. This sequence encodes CASSRGQGSGNEQFF.

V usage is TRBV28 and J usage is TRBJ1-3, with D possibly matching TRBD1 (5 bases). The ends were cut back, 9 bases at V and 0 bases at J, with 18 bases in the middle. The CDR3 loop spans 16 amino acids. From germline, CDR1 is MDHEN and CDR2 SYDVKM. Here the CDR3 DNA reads TGTGCCAGTCCCCCAACAGGCCGGAGCTCTGGAAACACCATATATTTT. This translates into CASPPTGRSSGNTIYF.

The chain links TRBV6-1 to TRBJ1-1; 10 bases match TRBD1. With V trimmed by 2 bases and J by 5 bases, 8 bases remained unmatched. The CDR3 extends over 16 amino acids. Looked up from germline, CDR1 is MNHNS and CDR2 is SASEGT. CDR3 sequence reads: CASSERDRGRWTEAFF. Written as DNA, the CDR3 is TGTGCCAGCAGTGAAAGAGACAGGGGGCGATGGACTGAAGCTTTCTTT.

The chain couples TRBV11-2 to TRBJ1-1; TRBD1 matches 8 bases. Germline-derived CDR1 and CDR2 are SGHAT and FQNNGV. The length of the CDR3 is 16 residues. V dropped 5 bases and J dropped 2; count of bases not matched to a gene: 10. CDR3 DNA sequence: TGTGCCAGCAGCGGGCGGACAGGGATGGGAAACACTGAAGCTTTCTTT. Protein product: CASSGRTGMGNTEAFF.